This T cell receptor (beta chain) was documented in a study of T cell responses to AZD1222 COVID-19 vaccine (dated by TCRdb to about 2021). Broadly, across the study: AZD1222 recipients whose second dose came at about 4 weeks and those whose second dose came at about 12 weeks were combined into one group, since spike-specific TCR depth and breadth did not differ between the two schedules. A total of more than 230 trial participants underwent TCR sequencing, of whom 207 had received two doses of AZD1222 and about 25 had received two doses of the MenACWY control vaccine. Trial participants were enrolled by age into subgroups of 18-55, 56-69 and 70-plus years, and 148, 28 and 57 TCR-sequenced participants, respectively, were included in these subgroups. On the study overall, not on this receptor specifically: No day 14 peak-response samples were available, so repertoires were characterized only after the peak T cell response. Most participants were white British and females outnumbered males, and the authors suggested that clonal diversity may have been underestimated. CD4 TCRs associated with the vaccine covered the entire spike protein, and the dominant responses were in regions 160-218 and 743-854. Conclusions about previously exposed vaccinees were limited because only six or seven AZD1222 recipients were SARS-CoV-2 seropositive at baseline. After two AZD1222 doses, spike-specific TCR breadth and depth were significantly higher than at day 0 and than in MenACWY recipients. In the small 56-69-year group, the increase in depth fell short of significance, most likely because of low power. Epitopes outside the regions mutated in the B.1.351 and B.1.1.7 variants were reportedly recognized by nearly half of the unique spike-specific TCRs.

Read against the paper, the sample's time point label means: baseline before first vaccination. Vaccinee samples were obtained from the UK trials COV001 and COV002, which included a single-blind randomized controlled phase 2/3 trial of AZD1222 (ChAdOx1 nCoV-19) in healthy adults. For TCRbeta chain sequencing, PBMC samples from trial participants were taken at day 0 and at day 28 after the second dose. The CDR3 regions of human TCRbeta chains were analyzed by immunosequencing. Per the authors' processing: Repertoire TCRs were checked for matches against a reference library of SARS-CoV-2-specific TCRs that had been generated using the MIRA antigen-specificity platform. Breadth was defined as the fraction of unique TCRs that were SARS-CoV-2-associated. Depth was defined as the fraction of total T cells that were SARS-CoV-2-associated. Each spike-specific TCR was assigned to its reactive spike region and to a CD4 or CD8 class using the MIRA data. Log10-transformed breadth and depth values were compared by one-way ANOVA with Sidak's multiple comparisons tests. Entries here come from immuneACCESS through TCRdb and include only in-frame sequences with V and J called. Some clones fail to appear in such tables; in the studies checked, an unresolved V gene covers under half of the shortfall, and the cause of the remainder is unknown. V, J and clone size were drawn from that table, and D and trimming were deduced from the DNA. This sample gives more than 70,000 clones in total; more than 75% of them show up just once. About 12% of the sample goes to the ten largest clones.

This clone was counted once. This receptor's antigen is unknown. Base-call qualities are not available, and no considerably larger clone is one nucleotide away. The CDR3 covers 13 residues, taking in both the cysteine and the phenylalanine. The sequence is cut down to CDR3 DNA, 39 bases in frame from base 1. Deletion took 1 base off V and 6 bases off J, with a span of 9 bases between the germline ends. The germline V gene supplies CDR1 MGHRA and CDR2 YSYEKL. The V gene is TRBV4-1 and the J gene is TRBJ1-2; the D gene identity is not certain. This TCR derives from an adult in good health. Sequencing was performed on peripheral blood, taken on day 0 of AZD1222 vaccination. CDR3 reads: CASSQGSGDGYTF. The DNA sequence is TGCGCCAGCAGCCAAGGCTCCGGCGATGGCTACACCTTC.